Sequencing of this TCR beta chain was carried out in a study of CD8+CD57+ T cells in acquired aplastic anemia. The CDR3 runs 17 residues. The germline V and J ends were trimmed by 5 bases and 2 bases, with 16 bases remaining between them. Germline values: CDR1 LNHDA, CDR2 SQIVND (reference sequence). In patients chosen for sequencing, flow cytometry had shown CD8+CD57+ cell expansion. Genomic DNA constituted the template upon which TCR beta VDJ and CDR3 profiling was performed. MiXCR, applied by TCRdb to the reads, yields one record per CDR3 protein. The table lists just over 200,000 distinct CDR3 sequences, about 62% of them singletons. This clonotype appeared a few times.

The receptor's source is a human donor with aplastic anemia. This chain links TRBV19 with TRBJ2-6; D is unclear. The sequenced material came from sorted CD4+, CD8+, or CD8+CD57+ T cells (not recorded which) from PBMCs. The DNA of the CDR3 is TGTGCCAGTAGTGCGCCACGAGGAAAGGCTGGGGCCAACGTCCTGACTTTC. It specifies CASSAPRGKAGANVLTF.